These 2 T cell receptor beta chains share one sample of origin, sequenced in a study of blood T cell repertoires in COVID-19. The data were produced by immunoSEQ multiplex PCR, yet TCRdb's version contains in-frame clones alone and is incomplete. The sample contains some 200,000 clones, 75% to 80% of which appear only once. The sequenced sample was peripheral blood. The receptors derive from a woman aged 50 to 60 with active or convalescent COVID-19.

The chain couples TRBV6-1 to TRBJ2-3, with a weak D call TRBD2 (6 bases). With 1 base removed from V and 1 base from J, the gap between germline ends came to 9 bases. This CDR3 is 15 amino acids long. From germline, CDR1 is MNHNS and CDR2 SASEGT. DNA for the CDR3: TGTGCCAGCAGTGAAGTTAGGAGGGGCACAGATACGCAGTATTTT. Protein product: CASSEVRRGTDTQYF.

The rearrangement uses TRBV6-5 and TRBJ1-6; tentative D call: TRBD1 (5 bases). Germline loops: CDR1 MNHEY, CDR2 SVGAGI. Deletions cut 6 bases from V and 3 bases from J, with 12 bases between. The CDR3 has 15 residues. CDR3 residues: CASRGGADYNSPLHF. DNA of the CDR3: TGTGCCAGCAGGGGGGGAGCCGACTATAATTCACCCCTCCACTTT.